The rows below give T cell receptor beta chains drawn from one sample of a study of blood T cell repertoires in COVID-19. Data came from immunoSEQ multiplex PCR; TCRdb stores just in-frame clones and leaves some out. The data show around 23,000 clones, approximately 74% seen once. Material for sequencing was peripheral blood. Every receptor here comes from a man aged 45-65 years with COVID-19, enrolled during active disease. CDR3s include the opening cysteine and the closing phenylalanine or tryptophan. Fields, in order: V gene, D gene, clone size, J gene, CDR3 DNA, CDR3 protein. D genes are given only for firm matches. Some rows have no size entry. The others give once, few or many, or a class for an expanded clone.

V gene: TRBV24-1
D gene: .
clone size: .
J gene: TRBJ1-5
CDR3 DNA: TGTGCCACCAGTGATCCCGGGATAAAGGGGCCCCAGCATTTT
CDR3 protein: CATSDPGIKGPQHF

V gene: TRBV19
D gene: TRBD1
clone size: .
J gene: TRBJ2-7
CDR3 DNA: TGTGCCAGTAGTACGACCGGGACAGGGGGCGGCGAGCAGTACTTC
CDR3 protein: CASSTTGTGGGEQYF

V gene: TRBV4-1
D gene: .
clone size: .
J gene: TRBJ2-7
CDR3 DNA: TGCGCCAGCAGCCAAGGCCTCGCAGGGATCGAGCAGTACTTC
CDR3 protein: CASSQGLAGIEQYF

V gene: TRBV11-2
D gene: TRBD1
clone size: medium-sized
J gene: TRBJ2-2
CDR3 DNA: TGTGCCAGCAGCTTAGTGGCAGGGGGAACCGGGGAGCTGTTTTTT
CDR3 protein: CASSLVAGGTGELFF

V gene: TRBV5-4
D gene: .
clone size: .
J gene: TRBJ2-5
CDR3 DNA: TGTGCCAGCAGCTTGGCTGGAGCCGGAGAGACCCAGTACTTC
CDR3 protein: CASSLAGAGETQYF

V gene: TRBV21-1
D gene: .
clone size: .
J gene: TRBJ1-2
CDR3 DNA: TGTGCCAGCAGCAACTTGCGGAACTATGGCTACACCTTC
CDR3 protein: CASSNLRNYGYTF

V gene: TRBV5-4
D gene: .
clone size: .
J gene: TRBJ2-5
CDR3 DNA: TGTGCCAGCAGCTTGGTTTCAGGCGGGGAGACCCAGTACTTC
CDR3 protein: CASSLVSGGETQYF

V gene: TRBV28
D gene: .
clone size: .
J gene: TRBJ2-5
CDR3 DNA: TGTGCCAGCAGGGGAAGAAATACAGGATACCAAGAGACCCAGTACTTC
CDR3 protein: CASRGRNTGYQETQYF

V gene: TRBV14
D gene: .
clone size: few
J gene: TRBJ2-7
CDR3 DNA: TGTGCCAGCAGCCAAGCTCTAAGAGGAGCCCTTGACGAGCAGTACTTC
CDR3 protein: CASSQALRGALDEQYF

V gene: TRBV4-1
D gene: TRBD2
clone size: .
J gene: TRBJ2-1
CDR3 DNA: TGCGCCAGCAGCCAGGGTTCGAGGGGACTACGCTTCTTC
CDR3 protein: CASSQGSRGLRFF

V gene: TRBV2
D gene: TRBD2
clone size: .
J gene: TRBJ2-7
CDR3 DNA: TGTGCCAGCAGTGGTGAGCGGGGGGCAACCTACGAGCAGTACTTC
CDR3 protein: CASSGERGATYEQYF

V gene: TRBV25-1
D gene: .
clone size: .
J gene: TRBJ1-2
CDR3 DNA: TGTGCCAGCAGTGAATCAGCGGCTAATGGCTACACCTTC
CDR3 protein: CASSESAANGYTF

V gene: TRBV11-3
D gene: .
clone size: .
J gene: TRBJ1-1
CDR3 DNA: TGTGCCAGCAGCTTATTCCGGGACACTGAAGCTTTCTTT
CDR3 protein: CASSLFRDTEAFF

V gene: TRBV6-5
D gene: .
clone size: .
J gene: TRBJ2-2
CDR3 DNA: TGTGCCAGCAGTCCCCTTTCGAACACCGGGGAGCTGTTTTTT
CDR3 protein: CASSPLSNTGELFF

V gene: TRBV9
D gene: .
clone size: .
J gene: TRBJ1-2
CDR3 DNA: TGTGCCAGCAGAGAAAAGAGTGGGGCCGATCCCAACTATGGCTACACCTTC
CDR3 protein: CASREKSGADPNYGYTF

V gene: TRBV12-3/TRBV12-4
D gene: .
clone size: few
J gene: TRBJ1-1
CDR3 DNA: TGTGCCAGCAGTTTATTAACTTTTGAAGCTTTCTTT
CDR3 protein: CASSLLTFEAFF

V gene: TRBV7-3
D gene: TRBD2
clone size: .
J gene: TRBJ2-2
CDR3 DNA: TGTGCCAGCAGCTTAAGAGCGGGAGTGAACACCGGGGAGCTGTTTTTT
CDR3 protein: CASSLRAGVNTGELFF

V gene: TRBV12-5
D gene: .
clone size: .
J gene: TRBJ2-3
CDR3 DNA: TGTGCTAGTGGTTTGTTGGGGGGTGGCACGCAGTATTTT
CDR3 protein: CASGLLGGGTQYF

V gene: TRBV5-1
D gene: TRBD1
clone size: once
J gene: TRBJ1-1
CDR3 DNA: TGCGCCAGCAGCTTGGGGCCTGGGACAGGGGGCACTGAAGCTTTCTTT
CDR3 protein: CASSLGPGTGGTEAFF

V gene: TRBV24-1
D gene: TRBD1
clone size: .
J gene: TRBJ2-7
CDR3 DNA: TGTGCCACCAGTAGACAGGGTGACGAGCAGTACTTC
CDR3 protein: CATSRQGDEQYF

V gene: TRBV5-1
D gene: .
clone size: few
J gene: TRBJ1-2
CDR3 DNA: TGCGCCAGCAGCTTGGAAGCCGTCTATGGCTACACCTTC
CDR3 protein: CASSLEAVYGYTF

V gene: TRBV5-5
D gene: TRBD1
clone size: .
J gene: TRBJ1-1
CDR3 DNA: TGTGCCAGCAGCTTGGAGGGTAGGACAGGGGTCCTGAACACTGAAGCTTTCTTT
CDR3 protein: CASSLEGRTGVLNTEAFF

V gene: TRBV18
D gene: .
clone size: .
J gene: TRBJ1-6
CDR3 DNA: TGTGCCAGCTCACAAGGGGGCTCCTATAATTCACCCCTCCACTTT
CDR3 protein: CASSQGGSYNSPLHF

V gene: TRBV6-5
D gene: .
clone size: .
J gene: TRBJ1-5
CDR3 DNA: TGTGCCAGCAGTTACAAGGGGAATAGCAATCAGCCCCAGCATTTT
CDR3 protein: CASSYKGNSNQPQHF